The rows below give T cell receptor beta chains drawn from one sample of a study of blood T cell repertoires in COVID-19. Profiling relied on immunoSEQ multiplex PCR, and the TCRdb table lists in-frame clones only, not all of them. The sample carries over 150,000 clones, around 84% recorded once. Sequenced material: peripheral blood. The receptors shown here come from a man aged 35-49 years with acute or convalescent COVID-19. The CDR3 runs from the conserved cysteine through the conserved F or W. D genes are given only for firm matches. The size of a clone is reported for some rows only, either as once, few or many, or as a class for expanded clones.

CDR3 DNA,CDR3 protein,clone size,J gene,D gene,V gene
TGTGCTAGTGGGCCTGGAAGGGGGGAGACCCAGTACTTC,CASGPGRGETQYF,.,TRBJ2-5,.,TRBV12-5
TGTGCCAGCAGCTTAGCTTCCAAGGCTTCGGGACAAGAGCAGTACTTC,CASSLASKASGQEQYF,few,TRBJ2-7,.,TRBV7-6
TGTGCCAGCAGCAAAGGGAGCAGGGTATTATACGAGCAGTACTTC,CASSKGSRVLYEQYF,.,TRBJ2-7,.,TRBV21-1
TGTGCCAGCCACACACGACTCCGGAGCACTGAAGCTTTCTTT,CASHTRLRSTEAFF,.,TRBJ1-1,.,TRBV19
TGTGCCAGCAGCCCCGGGGGGGACTTAAACACTGAAGCTTTCTTT,CASSPGGDLNTEAFF,.,TRBJ1-1,.,TRBV11-3
TGTGCCAGCAGTTGGAGCCGAGAGACCCAGTACTTC,CASSWSRETQYF,once,TRBJ2-5,.,TRBV27
TGTGCCACCAGCAGAGAACCGAGGCCAGATACGCAGTATTTT,CATSREPRPDTQYF,once,TRBJ2-3,.,TRBV15
TGTGCCAGCAGCTCTCGACAGGGTCGAACTTTCTTT,CASSSRQGRTFF,.,TRBJ1-1,TRBD1,TRBV6-2/TRBV6-3
TGTGCCAGCAGTTCCGGGACAACTAATCGCAATCAGCCCCAGCATTTT,CASSSGTTNRNQPQHF,.,TRBJ1-5,.,TRBV28
TGTGCCTGGAGTGCAGCGGGCCTCTACAATGAGCAGTTCTTC,CAWSAAGLYNEQFF,.,TRBJ2-1,.,TRBV30
TGTGCCAGCAGGCGGGGGGGCGGAGATACGCAGTATTTT,CASRRGGGDTQYF,.,TRBJ2-3,TRBD2,TRBV9
TGTGCCAGCAGCCCTGGACAGGGGAACACTGAAGCTTTCTTT,CASSPGQGNTEAFF,.,TRBJ1-1,TRBD1,TRBV7-3
TGTGCCAGCAGCTCAGACAGGGGCACTGAAGCTTTCTTT,CASSSDRGTEAFF,few,TRBJ1-1,TRBD1,TRBV7-8
TGTGCCAGCAGCGTAGGGCAGGGGGCTTCGGGGGAGCTGTTTTTT,CASSVGQGASGELFF,.,TRBJ2-2,TRBD1,TRBV9
TGTGCCAGCGAGACAGGGGGCATTGGAGATACGCAGTATTTT,CASETGGIGDTQYF,.,TRBJ2-3,TRBD1,TRBV9
TGTGCCAGTAGTATATCGGCCGGCGGCGGTCAGCCCCAGCATTTT,CASSISAGGGQPQHF,.,TRBJ1-5,.,TRBV19
TGTGCCAGCAGCTTAATAGGGGGTAGGGGCTCCTATAATTCACCCCTCCACTTT,CASSLIGGRGSYNSPLHF,.,TRBJ1-6,.,TRBV7-9
TGTGCCAGCAGCCCCGGGGTAGCGGGGGCCCCAATGATCACAGATACGCAGTATTTT,CASSPGVAGAPMITDTQYF,.,TRBJ2-3,TRBD2,TRBV3-1/TRBV3-2
TGTGCCAGCAGCCCCCCGGGAGGGGGCACTGAAGCTTTCTTT,CASSPPGGGTEAFF,.,TRBJ1-1,.,TRBV3-1/TRBV3-2
TGCGCCAGCAGTGAGTGGGGACAGAGCACAGATACGCAGTATTTT,CASSEWGQSTDTQYF,once,TRBJ2-3,TRBD1,TRBV10-1
TGCGCCAGCAGTGACCTCGGGGGGCACAATCAGCCCCAGCATTTT,CASSDLGGHNQPQHF,.,TRBJ1-5,.,TRBV10-2
TGCGCCACTTCGACGGGCTCTGGGGCCAACGTCCTGACTTTC,CATSTGSGANVLTF,.,TRBJ2-6,.,TRBV5-1
TGTGCCAGCAGCTTAAAGACAGGGGGACAGTACTTC,CASSLKTGGQYF,once,TRBJ2-7,TRBD1,TRBV7-3
TGTGCCAGCAGCCAAGATCTGGTGGCTGGCCAGACCCAGTACTTC,CASSQDLVAGQTQYF,.,TRBJ2-5,.,TRBV3-1/TRBV3-2
TGTGCCAGCAGCTTAGCGGCTAGCGGGGGGGCCAGGGATACGCAGTATTTT,CASSLAASGGARDTQYF,.,TRBJ2-3,TRBD2,TRBV7-2
TGTGCCAGCAGCCCTGGACTGGGCGATGGCTACACCTTC,CASSPGLGDGYTF,.,TRBJ1-2,.,TRBV3-1/TRBV3-2
TGTGCCAGCACTGGTGAAGCGGGCCCCAATCAGCCCCAGCATTTT,CASTGEAGPNQPQHF,.,TRBJ1-5,.,TRBV28
TGTGCCAGTAGACTCGGGACAGGGGTTAACTATGGCTACACCTTC,CASRLGTGVNYGYTF,.,TRBJ1-2,TRBD1,TRBV19
TGTGCCAGCAGCTTAAGTTATAACACAGGAGGCTACACCTTC,CASSLSYNTGGYTF,.,TRBJ1-2,.,TRBV7-3
TGTGCCAGCAGTGACCGACAGGGGTCCACTGAAGCCTTCTTT,CASSDRQGSTEAFF,.,TRBJ1-1,TRBD1,TRBV6-2/TRBV6-3
TGTGCCAGCACCTTAAGGGGCAATGAGCAGTTCTTC,CASTLRGNEQFF,few,TRBJ2-1,.,TRBV7-9
TGTGCCAGCAGTGCCCTCCGGGAATCACGAGAAAAACTGTTTTTT,CASSALRESREKLFF,.,TRBJ1-4,.,TRBV25-1
TGTGCCAGCAGTTTATTCGGGAGGTACGAGCAGTACTTC,CASSLFGRYEQYF,.,TRBJ2-7,TRBD2,TRBV28